The present T cell receptor beta chain was sequenced within a study of T cell responses to AZD1222 COVID-19 vaccine. Study-level information: Second-dose schedules of about 4 or about 12 weeks were combined.

On this clone itself: Its cognate antigen is unknown.

The V end was cut by 5 bases, the J end by 5 bases, with 7 bases between. In germline, CDR1 is LNHDA, CDR2 SQIVND (reference sequence). CDR3 length: 12 residues. Overall study results and limits: The donor group comprised mostly white British people and more females; the analysis possibly underestimated clonal diversity. No day 14 peak samples; only post-peak repertoires were characterized.

The data were produced by immunoSEQ multiplex PCR, yet TCRdb's version contains in-frame clones alone and is incomplete. This sample yields 130,000 or so clones, of which around 94% are seen a single time; 6% to 7% belongs to the top ten. Sample: peripheral blood, taken on day 0 of AZD1222 vaccination. The clonotype comes from an adult in good health. V gene TRBV19 combines with J gene TRBJ2-1, with D hard to call. CDR3 DNA: TGTGCCAGTAGTCCCGTTAACAATGAGCAGTTCTTC. Its translation is CASSPVNNEQFF.